One and the same sample provided the 2 T cell receptor beta chains below, sequenced in a study of blood T cell repertoires in COVID-19. TCRdb's copy holds only in-frame clones and misses some; the assay was immunoSEQ multiplex PCR. The sample records 120,000 or so clones, 86% being singletons. Sequencing input: peripheral blood. The receptors here all came from a man in his forties with acute or convalescent COVID-19.

The V and J genes are TRBV7-2 and TRBJ1-2, with D maybe TRBD1 (6 bases). The CDR3 is made up of 15 amino acids. The V gene lost 1 base and the J gene lost 0 bases, with 9 bases spanning the gap. Per the germline V gene, CDR1 is SGHTA and CDR2 is FQGNSA. The CDR3 bases are TGTGCCAGCAGCTTAGGGGACATATCTAACTATGGCTACACCTTC. This translates into CASSLGDISNYGYTF.

The CDR3 loop reads CATSRDPAGPDEKLFF. As DNA, the CDR3 is TGTGCCACCAGCAGAGATCCTGCAGGGCCAGATGAAAAACTGTTTTTT. The chain combines TRBV15 with TRBJ1-4; D may be TRBD1 (5 bases). This CDR3 contains 16 residues. V lost 0 bases and J 6 bases, leaving 14 bases between the germline ends. In germline, CDR1 is LNHNV, CDR2 YYDKDF (reference sequence).